This is a list of T cell receptor beta chains from one sample in a study of OX40 agonist ivuxolimab in advanced cancers. This table comes from immunoSEQ multiplex PCR, and its TCRdb copy is limited to in-frame clones, with some not included. The sample lists roughly 80,000 clones, 85% to 95% occurring once. Sequences were derived from CD4+ or CD8+ T cells sorted from blood, sampled in a trial of the OX40 agonist ivuxolimab. Every receptor here comes from an adult with an advanced solid tumor such as melanoma, head and neck, liver or kidney cancer. Both conserved end residues are part of each CDR3. Fields, in order: J gene, CDR3 length, clone size, V gene, D gene, CDR3 DNA, CDR3 protein. D genes are given only for firm matches. Part of the rows lack a size; the others show once, few, many or a class for expanded clones.

>TRBJ1-4|14|-|TRBV4-2|TRBD1
TGTGCCAGCAGCCAAGCGGGACAGCATGAAAAACTGTTTTTT
CASSQAGQHEKLFF
>TRBJ2-7|13|-|TRBV7-2|-
TGTGCCAGCAGCTTAGCGCTTGGGTACGAGCAGTACTTC
CASSLALGYEQYF
>TRBJ2-3|15|-|TRBV11-2|TRBD2
TGTGCCAGCAGCTTAGTTGCGGGAGTTGGAGATACGCAGTATTTT
CASSLVAGVGDTQYF
>TRBJ2-7|13|-|TRBV5-6|-
TGTGCCAGCAGCTTGGACAGAACCTACGAGCAGTACTTC
CASSLDRTYEQYF
>TRBJ1-1|15|-|TRBV5-1|-
TGCGCCAGCAGCTTGAGGGGGACGCTAAACACTGAAGCTTTCTTT
CASSLRGTLNTEAFF
>TRBJ1-2|15|-|TRBV9|TRBD1
TGTGCCAGCAGCCCCCGACAGGGGGCCACCTATGGCTACACCTTC
CASSPRQGATYGYTF
>TRBJ2-3|17|once|TRBV7-2|-
TGTGCCAGCAGCCCCCTCGGTCAGGGACGAGCGACAGATACGCAGTATTTT
CASSPLGQGRATDTQYF
>TRBJ2-6|15|-|TRBV11-2|-
TGTGCCAGCACCGATTGGAGCTCTGGGGCCAACGTCCTGACTTTC
CASTDWSSGANVLTF
>TRBJ2-1|14|-|TRBV7-2|-
TGTGCCTCCAGAGCGGACGGGCCATTGGATGAGCAGTTCTTC
CASRADGPLDEQFF
>TRBJ2-2|15|-|TRBV28|-
TGTGCCAGCAGAACCGGGACAACGAACACCGGGGAGCTGTTTTTT
CASRTGTTNTGELFF
>TRBJ2-7|15|-|TRBV11-3|TRBD2
TGTGCCAGCAGCTCCAGCGGGAACCCATCCTACGAGCAGTACTTC
CASSSSGNPSYEQYF
>TRBJ2-5|15|-|TRBV25-1|TRBD2
TGTGCCAGCAGTGATCTAGCGGGAGTACGGGAGACCCAGTACTTC
CASSDLAGVRETQYF
>TRBJ2-5|14|few|TRBV6-1|-
TGTGCCAGCACCCGGACAGAGGCAGGGGAGACCCAGTACTTC
CASTRTEAGETQYF
>TRBJ2-6|15|once|TRBV6-1|TRBD1
TGTGCCAGCAGAGAAGACAGGGTTGGGGCCAACGTCCTGACTTTC
CASREDRVGANVLTF
>TRBJ1-2|14|-|TRBV28|-
TGTGCCAGTAACGACAGGCTGACCTCCTATGGCTACACCTTC
CASNDRLTSYGYTF
>TRBJ1-1|13|-|TRBV15|-
TGTGCCACCAGCAGGGGGGGCACCCTGAAAGCTTTCTTT
CATSRGGTLKAFF
>TRBJ2-7|14|-|TRBV6-1|-
TGTGCCAGCAGATATACAGGGACAACCTACGAGCAGTACTTC
CASRYTGTTYEQYF
>TRBJ1-2|17|once|TRBV28|TRBD1
TGTGCCAGCAGTTCTACAGGGGGGACCCGCCCGCACGGTGGCTACACCTTC
CASSSTGGTRPHGGYTF
>TRBJ1-1|15|once|TRBV13|-
TGTGCCAGCAGCATTACAGGGTACATGAACACTGAAGCTTTCTTT
CASSITGYMNTEAFF
>TRBJ2-6|15|once|TRBV4-3|-
TGCGCCAGCAGCCAGTACTACTCTGGGGCCAACGTCCTGACTTTC
CASSQYYSGANVLTF
>TRBJ2-7|15|-|TRBV7-2|-
TGTGCCAGCAGCTTAGATTCGGGGACAAGGAACGAGCAGTACTTC
CASSLDSGTRNEQYF
>TRBJ2-7|13|-|TRBV19|TRBD2
TGTGCCAGTAGCCCGCTAGCGGGCTACGAGCAGTACTTC
CASSPLAGYEQYF
>TRBJ2-3|16|-|TRBV5-4|TRBD1
TGTGCCAGCAGCCATCCCAGGACAGGCCCCACAGATACGCAGTATTTT
CASSHPRTGPTDTQYF
>TRBJ1-1|15|-|TRBV28|-
TGTGCCAGCAGTTCACCCGGGACACATACGAATGAAGCTTTCTTT
CASSSPGTHTNEAFF
>TRBJ2-1|16|-|TRBV28|TRBD2
TGTGCCATAGCCGGTCCTAGCGGGAGGGTTTACAATGAGCAGTTCTTC
CAIAGPSGRVYNEQFF
>TRBJ2-3|19|-|TRBV15|-
TGTGCCACCAGCGGGGGGATGGGGGACCTAAACGGATACACAGATACGCAGTATTTT
CATSGGMGDLNGYTDTQYF
>TRBJ1-1|12|-|TRBV25-1|-
TGTGCCAGCAGTCAGGGTAACACTGAAGCTTTCTTT
CASSQGNTEAFF
>TRBJ1-1|14|-|TRBV5-1|TRBD1
TGCGCCAGCAGCTTGGGGACAGGGGGTGAGGAAGCTTTCTTT
CASSLGTGGEEAFF
>TRBJ1-5|13|-|TRBV6-5|TRBD1
TGTGCCAGCAGTCTACAGGGGAATCAGCCCCAGCATTTT
CASSLQGNQPQHF
>TRBJ2-7|15|-|TRBV7-9|-
TGTGCCAGCAGCTTAAACCCCCAGGGGAGCTACGAGCAGTACTTC
CASSLNPQGSYEQYF
>TRBJ1-1|16|-|TRBV21-1|-
TGTGCCAGCAGCAAACGTATCCAACAGGGGAAGACTGAAGCTTTCTTT
CASSKRIQQGKTEAFF
>TRBJ1-1|13|-|TRBV21-1|-
TGTGCCAGCAGGAAACCACGGAACACTGAAGCTTTCTTT
CASRKPRNTEAFF
>TRBJ2-2|15|-|TRBV19|-
TGTGCCAGCACGACGGGTAGGACGGGAGCCGGGGAGCTGTTTTTT
CASTTGRTGAGELFF
>TRBJ2-3|14|once|TRBV7-8|TRBD1
TGTGCCAGCAGCTTAGCGGGACAGCTGGATACGCAGTATTTT
CASSLAGQLDTQYF
>TRBJ2-5|17|-|TRBV18|TRBD2
TGTGCCAGCTCACCACGTCCCAGGCGGGAGGGCCAAGAGACCCAGTACTTC
CASSPRPRREGQETQYF
>TRBJ1-2|15|-|TRBV7-2|TRBD1
TGTGCCAGCAGCTTCGAAGGACAGGGACGTTTCGTCCAAGTCTTC
CASSFEGQGRFVQVF
>TRBJ2-5|16|-|TRBV6-5|TRBD2
TGTGCCAGCAGTTACTCGACTGGACGGGAGGCGGAGACCCAGTACTTC
CASSYSTGREAETQYF
>TRBJ2-3|14|-|TRBV5-1|-
TGCGCCAGCAGCTTTCAGGTATCCACAGATACGCAGTATTTT
CASSFQVSTDTQYF
>TRBJ1-5|14|-|TRBV18|-
TGTGCCAGCTCACAACAGGGTGGCAATCAGCCCCAGCATTTT
CASSQQGGNQPQHF
>TRBJ2-1|13|-|TRBV10-2|-
TGCGCCAGCAGTGACGGGGTATACAATGAGCAGTTCTTC
CASSDGVYNEQFF
>TRBJ1-4|12|-|TRBV19|-
TGTGCCAGTAGCTTAGGACAGCAAAAACTGTTTTTT
CASSLGQQKLFF
>TRBJ2-5|14|-|TRBV2|-
TGTGCCAGCAGTCCTAACAGGGTGATAGAGACCCAGTACTTC
CASSPNRVIETQYF
>TRBJ1-6|15|-|TRBV6-5|-
TGTGCCAGCAGTTACTCGATACAGCGAAATTCACCCCTCCACTTT
CASSYSIQRNSPLHF
>TRBJ1-1|15|-|TRBV11-3|-
TGTGCCAGCAGCCCAACGGCAGCCAAAAACACTGAAGCTTTCTTT
CASSPTAAKNTEAFF
>TRBJ2-3|11|once|TRBV6-5|-
TGTGCCAGCAGTTCCGGATATACGCAGTATTTT
CASSSGYTQYF
>TRBJ2-3|16|-|TRBV7-3|TRBD1
TGTGCCAGCAGCTTAAGTGGGACAGGGGGCCCCGGAGCGCAGTATTTT
CASSLSGTGGPGAQYF
>TRBJ2-1|14|-|TRBV2|-
TGTGCCAGCAGTGCTAACGGGTTATACAATGAGCAGTTCTTC
CASSANGLYNEQFF
>TRBJ2-2|15|once|TRBV6-5|-
TGTGCCAGCGGGGAGGGGGCACTGAACACCGGGGAGCTGTTTTTT
CASGEGALNTGELFF
>TRBJ1-2|12|-|TRBV30|-
TGTGCCTGGAGGTCAGGGGTCGGCGGCTACACCTTC
CAWRSGVGGYTF
>TRBJ2-3|15|-|TRBV5-1|-
TGCGCCAGCAGACTGGGGACACCAAGCACAGATACGCAGTATTTT
CASRLGTPSTDTQYF
>TRBJ1-2|13|-|TRBV7-2|-
TGTGCCAGCAGCTTACAGGGGTACTATGGCTACACCTTC
CASSLQGYYGYTF
>TRBJ2-1|13|-|TRBV2|-
TGTGCCAGCAGTGTAGAAGGGGACAATGAGCAGTTCTTC
CASSVEGDNEQFF
>TRBJ1-5|15|-|TRBV28|-
TGTGCCAGCAGTTACAGGATTTTTAGCAATCAGCCCCAGCATTTT
CASSYRIFSNQPQHF
>TRBJ2-7|16|-|TRBV6-4|TRBD2
TGTGCCAGCAGTCAACTAGCGGGAGGTAATGTCTACGAGCAGTACTTC
CASSQLAGGNVYEQYF
>TRBJ2-7|13|-|TRBV6-1|TRBD1
TGTGCCCTCGGGACAGGGGGCCCCTACGAGCAGTACTTC
CALGTGGPYEQYF
>TRBJ2-3|16|-|TRBV5-1|TRBD2
TGCGCCAGCAGTGTTGGGCTAGCGGGTGACACAGATACGCAGTATTTT
CASSVGLAGDTDTQYF